This T cell receptor beta chain was identified in a study of shared clonotypes between healthy human individuals. The repertoire was sequenced with immunoSEQ multiplex PCR; TCRdb's copy has only in-frame clones and lacks some. The sample holds hundreds of thousands of clones, about 96% seen once. Naive CD8 cells lacked CD45RO and underwent positive selection for CCR7, leaving out terminally differentiated effector memory CD45RA+ cells. Looked up from germline, CDR1 is SEHNR and CDR2 is FQNEAQ (reference sequence). The CDR3 is 16 residues long. With 3 bases clipped from V and 3 bases from J, the junction kept 4 bases outside the gene matches.

The rearrangement joins TRBV7-9 to TRBJ2-3; TRBD2 matches 12 bases. This receptor was identified in a woman under 40 in good health. Sequencing used naive CD8+ T cells sorted from blood. CDR3 coding DNA: TGTGCCAGCAGCTTGGGGCTAGCGGGAGGGACAGATACGCAGTATTTT. Translation: CASSLGLAGGTDTQYF.